This T cell receptor (beta chain) was documented in a study of shared clonotypes between healthy human individuals. In the sorted-subset replicate PCRs, 200 ng DNA, 25,000 to 30,000 T cell genomes, was used. Here immunoSEQ multiplex PCR was the method, and the copy in TCRdb shows in-frame clones only, minus some. The sample records about 1,800,000 clones, 85% to 95% being singletons. V lost 6 bases to trimming and J lost 6 bases, with 24 bases between them. The germline V gene has CDR1 KGHSH and CDR2 LQKENI. CDR3 size: 16 residues. The naive CD8 fraction comprised CD45RO-negative cells positively selected for CCR7 and excluded terminally differentiated effector memory CD45RA+ cells.

Sequencing was performed on naive CD8+ T cells sorted from blood. The sequence derives from a man younger than 35 in good health. V and J are TRBV18 and TRBJ2-7; unclear D gene. The CDR3 nucleotides read TGTGCCAGCTCCCCGGGTGGAGTGGGATCTTTGGTCGAGCAGTACTTC. Amino acid sequence: CASSPGGVGSLVEQYF.